The source of this TCR beta chain is a study of blood T cell repertoires in COVID-19. Background on the study: Sources were T cells, B-cell-depleted T cells, or PBMCs; the material itself was cDNA or gDNA.

From germline, CDR1 is KGHSH and CDR2 LQKENI. This CDR3 has 16 amino acids. With 1 base removed from V and 0 bases from J, the gap between germline ends came to 9 bases. Measured with immunoSEQ multiplex PCR; TCRdb has only the in-frame clones, and not every one. The sample lists just over 250,000 clones; 87% were seen once. The sequencing sample was made of peripheral blood. The rearrangement uses TRBV18 and TRBJ1-4; D ambiguous. The clonotype originates from a woman aged 45-60 years with acute or convalescent COVID-19. The CDR3: CASSPRQLATNEKLFF. For the CDR3, the DNA is TGTGCCAGCTCACCACGCCAGCTAGCAACTAATGAAAAACTGTTTTTT.